This entry concerns a single TCR beta chain. This entry is derived from a study of technical replicates of blood from a handful of donors. CDR1 is SNHLY and CDR2 is FYNNEI in the germline V gene. The CDR3 spans 16 residues. V lost 5 bases and J 0 bases, leaving 14 bases between the germline ends. Clones were read by immunoSEQ multiplex PCR, and TCRdb kept only the in-frame ones, dropping some. Of some 75,000 clones listed, 96% are singletons. The chain combines TRBV2 with TRBJ1-3; D is undetermined. The origin of this receptor is a human donor in good health. The sequencing sample was made of T cells isolated from PBMCs. CDR3 DNA: TGTGCCAGCAGTAGCGATCCAATCCTCTCTGGAAACACCATATATTTT. Amino acids: CASSSDPILSGNTIYF.